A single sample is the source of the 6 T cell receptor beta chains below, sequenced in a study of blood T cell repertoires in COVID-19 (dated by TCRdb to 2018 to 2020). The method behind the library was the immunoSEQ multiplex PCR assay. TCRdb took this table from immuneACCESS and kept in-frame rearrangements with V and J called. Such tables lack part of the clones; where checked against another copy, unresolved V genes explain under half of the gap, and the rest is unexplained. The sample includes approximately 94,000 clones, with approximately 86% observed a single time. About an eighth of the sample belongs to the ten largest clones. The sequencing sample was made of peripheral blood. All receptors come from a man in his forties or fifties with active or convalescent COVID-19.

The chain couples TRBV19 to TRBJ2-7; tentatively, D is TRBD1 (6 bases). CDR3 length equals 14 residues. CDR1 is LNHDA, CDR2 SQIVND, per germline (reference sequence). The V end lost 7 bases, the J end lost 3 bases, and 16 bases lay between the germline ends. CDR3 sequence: CASTLDRSYYEQYF. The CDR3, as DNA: TGTGCCAGTACCTTAGACAGGAGTTACTACGAGCAGTACTTC.

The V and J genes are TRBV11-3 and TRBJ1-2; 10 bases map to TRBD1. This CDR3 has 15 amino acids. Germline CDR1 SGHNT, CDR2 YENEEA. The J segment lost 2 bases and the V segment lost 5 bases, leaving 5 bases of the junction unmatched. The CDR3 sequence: CASSPMTGGNYGYTF. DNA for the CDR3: TGTGCCAGCAGCCCCATGACAGGGGGCAACTATGGCTACACCTTC. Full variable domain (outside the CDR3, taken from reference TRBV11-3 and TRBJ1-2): EAGVVQSPRYKIIEKKQPVAFWCNPISGHNTLYWYLQNLGQGPELLIRYENEEAVDDSQLPKDRFSAERLKGVDSTLKIQPAELGDSAVYLCASSPMTGGNYGYTFGSGTRLTVV.

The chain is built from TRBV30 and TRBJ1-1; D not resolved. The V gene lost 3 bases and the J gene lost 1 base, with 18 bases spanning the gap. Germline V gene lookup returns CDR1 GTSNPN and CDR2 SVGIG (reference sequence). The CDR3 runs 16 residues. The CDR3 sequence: CAWSPSFPRGNTEAFF. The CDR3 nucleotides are TGTGCCTGGAGCCCCTCCTTTCCTAGAGGGAACACTGAAGCTTTCTTT. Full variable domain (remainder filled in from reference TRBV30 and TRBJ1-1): SQTIHQWPATLVQPVGSPLSLECTVEGTSNPNLYWYRQAAGRGLQLLFYSVGIGQISSEVPQNLSASRPQDRQFILSSKKLLLSDSGFYLCAWSPSFPRGNTEAFFGQGTRLTVV.

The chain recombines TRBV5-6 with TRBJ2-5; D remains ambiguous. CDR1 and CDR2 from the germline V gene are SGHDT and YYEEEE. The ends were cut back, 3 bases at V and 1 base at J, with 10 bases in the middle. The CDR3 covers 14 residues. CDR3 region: CASSSAASQETQYF. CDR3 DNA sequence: TGTGCCAGCAGCTCCGCGGCCAGCCAAGAGACCCAGTACTTC.

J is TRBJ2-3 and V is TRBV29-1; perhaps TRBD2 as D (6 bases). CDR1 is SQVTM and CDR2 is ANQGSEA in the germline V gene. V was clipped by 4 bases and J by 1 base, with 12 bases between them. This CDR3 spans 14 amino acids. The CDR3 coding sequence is TGCAGCGTTGTCCTCCAGCGGGGCACAGATACGCAGTATTTT. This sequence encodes CSVVLQRGTDTQYF.

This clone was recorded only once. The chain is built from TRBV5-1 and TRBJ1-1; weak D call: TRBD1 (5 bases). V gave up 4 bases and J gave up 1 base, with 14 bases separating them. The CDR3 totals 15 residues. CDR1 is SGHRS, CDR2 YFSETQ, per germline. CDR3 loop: CASSLLPDRNTEAFF. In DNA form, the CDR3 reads TGCGCCAGCAGCCTACTTCCAGACAGGAACACTGAAGCTTTCTTT.